This T cell receptor beta chain was retrieved from a study of cytomegalovirus exposure and HLA in healthy donors. This clone was detected only a few times. Its antigen is currently unknown. PCR primers comprised 60 Vbeta and 13 Jbeta primers. Clones were sequenced by immunoSEQ multiplex PCR, and TCRdb holds only the in-frame ones, with some missing. In the table there are more than 95,000 clones, around 62% of which are singletons. The CDR3 has 15 residues. Germline CDR1 is SGHRS and CDR2 is YFSETQ. The V gene end was trimmed by 0 bases and the J gene end by 7 bases; junction bases not matched to a gene: 3. Whole-study findings and limits: TCR beta sequences reportedly predicted most subjects' HLA-A and HLA-B alleles accurately.

The rearrangement links TRBV5-1 to TRBJ1-4, with TRBD1 matching 10 bases. This TCR came from a middle-aged woman in good health and CMV-seropositive. Sample: PBMCs. The CDR3 protein is CASSLGQGAGEKLFF. The CDR3 nucleotides are TGCGCCAGCAGCTTGGGACAGGGGGCGGGTGAAAAACTGTTTTTT.